This T cell receptor (beta chain) emerged from a study of blood T cell repertoires in COVID-19. On the study more broadly: PBMCs, B-cell-depleted T cells, or T cells provided the cDNA or gDNA that made up the material.

After removal of 5 bases from V and 2 bases from J, the junction contained 5 bases not matched to a gene. The CDR3 has 14 residues. In germline, CDR1 is LNHDA, CDR2 SQIVND (reference sequence). Assay: immunoSEQ multiplex PCR; the TCRdb copy retains only in-frame clones and omits some. The table has some 370,000 clones, roughly nine tenths seen once. V and J are TRBV19 and TRBJ2-7; 8 bases are shared with TRBD1. The TCR sequence derives from a man aged 40-55 years with acute or convalescent COVID-19. The specimen was peripheral blood. The CDR3 loop is CASSAGTGAYEQYF. CDR3 DNA: TGTGCCAGTAGTGCCGGGACAGGAGCCTACGAGCAGTACTTC.